The present T cell receptor (beta chain) was sequenced within a study of blood T cell repertoires in COVID-19. Looking at the study overall: Italy, Spain and the United States were the sources of the convalescent and acute COVID-19 samples.

The study drew participants aged about 18 to 89 years from some 23 US areas. Germline lookup yields CDR1 SGHRS and CDR2 YFSETQ. CDR3 length: 14 residues. Trimming took 3 bases from V and 9 from J; bases not matched to a gene: 5. The method was immunoSEQ multiplex PCR; TCRdb's version includes in-frame clones alone and lacks a portion of them. The repertoire has around 180,000 clones, around three quarters of them found once; the top ten carry 17%. The rearrangement links TRBV5-1 to TRBJ1-6; 8 nucleotides match TRBD1. Sequencing used PBMCs or T cells enriched from blood (not recorded which). This TCR was sampled from a woman between 50 and 59 years old with acute COVID-19. The CDR3, as DNA: TGCGCCAGCAGCTCCGGGACAGGTAGTTCACCCCTCCACTTT. This translates into CASSSGTGSSPLHF. Looking up the rest from reference TRBV5-1 and TRBJ1-6 gives the full variable domain: KAGVTQTPRYLIKTRGQQVTLSCSPISGHRSVSWYQQTPGQGLQFLFEYFSETQRNKGNFPGRFSGRQFSNSRSEMNVSTLELGDSALYLCASSSGTGSSPLHFGNGTRLTVT.